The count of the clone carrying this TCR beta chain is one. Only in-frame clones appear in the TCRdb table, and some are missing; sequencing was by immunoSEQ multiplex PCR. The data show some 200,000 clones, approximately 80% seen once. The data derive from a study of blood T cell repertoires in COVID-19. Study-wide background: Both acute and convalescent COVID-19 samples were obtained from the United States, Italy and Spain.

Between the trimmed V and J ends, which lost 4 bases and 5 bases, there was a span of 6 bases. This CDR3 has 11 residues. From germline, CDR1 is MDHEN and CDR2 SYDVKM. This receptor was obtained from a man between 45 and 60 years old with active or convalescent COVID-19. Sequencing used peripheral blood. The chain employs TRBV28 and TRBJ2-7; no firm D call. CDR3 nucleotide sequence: TGTGCCAGCAGTTCCGCGGACGAGCAGTACGTC. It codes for CASSSADEQYV.